One sample yielded the 8 T cell receptor beta chains listed below, sequenced in a study of control samples from healthy donors and cancer patients. Clones were read by immunoSEQ multiplex PCR, and TCRdb kept only the in-frame ones, dropping some. The sample carries about 130,000 clones, just under 95% recorded once. Sequencing input: PBMCs. The receptors here all came from a man aged 55 to 69 with colorectal cancer.

In DNA form, the CDR3 reads TGTGCCAGCAGTCGGGACAGGGAGGCCTCTGGGGCCAACGTCCTGACTTTC. It encodes CASSRDREASGANVLTF. The rearrangement links TRBV6-6 to TRBJ2-6; 9 bases agree with TRBD1. The CDR3 runs 17 residues. Germline CDR1 reads MNHNY; CDR2 reads SVGAGI (reference sequence). J gave up 0 bases and V 5 bases, and 5 bases lay outside the gene matches.

The chain recombines TRBV5-1 with TRBJ1-6; a weak D match, TRBD1 (5 bases). V was cut by 4 bases and J by 9 bases, with 14 bases left in between. Germline CDR1 reads SGHRS; CDR2 reads YFSETQ. CDR3 size: 14 residues. The CDR3 here is CASSPRDGGSPLHF. For the CDR3, the DNA is TGCGCCAGCAGCCCCCGGGACGGGGGTTCACCCCTCCACTTT.

The genes are TRBV19 and TRBJ1-6; D remains unclear. V shed 3 bases and J shed 2 bases, with 2 bases lying between them. Germline V gives CDR1 LNHDA, CDR2 SQIVND (reference sequence). CDR3 size: 13 residues. CDR3 bases: TGTGCCAGTAGTATGGCCTATAATTCACCCCTCCACTTT. Encoded protein: CASSMAYNSPLHF. Combining the CDR3 with reference TRBV19 and TRBJ1-6 gives the whole variable domain DGGITQSPKYLFRKEGQNVTLSCEQNLNHDAMYWYRQDPGQGLRLIYYSQIVNDFQKGDIAEGYSVSREKKESFPLTVTSAQKNPTAFYLCASSMAYNSPLHFGNGTRLTVT.

The chain has TRBV6-5 and TRBJ1-5; D is perhaps TRBD1 (6 bases). The CDR3 extends over 13 amino acids. Germline V gene data show CDR1 as MNHEY and CDR2 as SVGAGI. Trimming left V 4 bases short and J 5 bases short, with 9 bases between. CDR3 residues: CASSFYRDQPQHF. The CDR3 bases are TGTGCCAGCAGTTTCTACAGGGATCAGCCCCAGCATTTT.

This clone was seen more than once but under ten times. This chain links TRBV10-1 with TRBJ1-3; no clear D. Trimming removed 3 bases at V and 3 bases at J, with 3 bases between. This CDR3 region has 12 residues. The germline V gene has CDR1 WNHNN and CDR2 SYGVQD (reference sequence). The chain's CDR3 is CASSDSGNTIYF. CDR3 in DNA: TGCGCCAGCAGTGACAGTGGAAACACCATATATTTT.

V gene TRBV6-2 or TRBV6-3 combines with J gene TRBJ2-3; TRBD2 might be the D (6 bases). Germline CDR1 MNHEY, CDR2 SVGEGT. CDR3 length equals 14 residues. Trimming removed 5 bases at V and 2 bases at J, with 11 bases between. CDR3 residues: CASSPGVVTDTQYF. The CDR3 coding sequence is TGTGCCAGCAGTCCGGGGGTTGTCACAGATACGCAGTATTTT.

V usage is TRBV6-2 or TRBV6-3 and J usage is TRBJ1-5; possible D gene TRBD1, 5 bases. The V and J ends lost 5 bases and 7 bases respectively, with 12 bases between them. Germline CDR1 is MNHEY and CDR2 is SVGEGT. The CDR3 totals 13 residues. CDR3 amino acids: CASSPQGGQPQHF. The CDR3 bases are TGTGCCAGCAGTCCCCAGGGTGGACAGCCCCAGCATTTT.

This clone appeared a single time. This chain links TRBV19 with TRBJ2-3; TRBD1 aligns across 7 bases. CDR3 size: 14 residues. Trimming at V came to 5 bases and at J to 2 bases, leaving 4 bases not matched to a gene. Germline V gene lookup returns CDR1 LNHDA and CDR2 SQIVND (reference sequence). Here the CDR3 DNA reads TGTGCCAGTAGTCCGGGACAGCACACAGATACGCAGTATTTT. Its protein product is CASSPGQHTDTQYF.